This TCR beta chain was recorded in a study of tumour-infiltrating T cells in Burkitt lymphoma. In the study overall: Productive clonality predicted overall and progression-free survival.

Assay: immunoSEQ multiplex PCR; the TCRdb copy retains only in-frame clones and omits some. The sample gives 2,500 to 3,000 clones, around 76% of which show up once; about 13% is in the top ten. Sequenced input: tumor tissue. The receptor comes from a human donor with diffuse large B-cell lymphoma.

The CDR3 region has the DNA TGCAGTGGTAGTGCCGGGGAGACCCAGTACTTC. It codes for CSGSAGETQYF. The chain has TRBV20-1 and TRBJ2-5; no clear D. The CDR3 contains 11 residues. The V gene lost 7 bases and the J gene lost 5 bases, with 11 bases spanning the gap. CDR1 is DFQATT, CDR2 SNEGSKA, per germline (reference sequence).